This is a list of T cell receptor beta chains from one sample in a study of blood T cell repertoires in COVID-19. The assay was immunoSEQ multiplex PCR, and TCRdb's table has in-frame clones only and misses some. In the table there are roughly 90,000 clones, about 80% of which are singletons. The sample taken for sequencing was peripheral blood. The receptors here all came from a woman aged 70-85 years with acute or convalescent COVID-19. Both conserved end residues are part of each CDR3. The order of the fields is J gene, D gene, V gene, clone size, CDR3 DNA, CDR3 protein. D genes are given only for firm matches. The size of a clone is reported for some rows only, either as once, few or many, or as a class for expanded clones.

j_gene: TRBJ1-2
d_gene: NA
v_gene: TRBV6-6
abundance: NA
CDR3nt: TGTGCCAGCAGTTACCCCGAGGGTTATGGCTACACCTTC
CDR3aa: CASSYPEGYGYTF

j_gene: TRBJ1-5
d_gene: TRBD1
v_gene: TRBV2
abundance: NA
CDR3nt: TGTGCCAGCAGTGAACAGGGGGACAGTAATCAGCCCCAGCATTTT
CDR3aa: CASSEQGDSNQPQHF

j_gene: TRBJ1-1
d_gene: NA
v_gene: TRBV6-1
abundance: few
CDR3nt: TGTGCCAGCAGTGAATTAGGGGATAACACTGAAGCTTTCTTT
CDR3aa: CASSELGDNTEAFF

j_gene: TRBJ2-2
d_gene: NA
v_gene: TRBV15
abundance: NA
CDR3nt: TGTGCCACCAGCCCAGGGTTTTCCGCCGGGGAGCTGTTTTTT
CDR3aa: CATSPGFSAGELFF

j_gene: TRBJ2-1
d_gene: TRBD2
v_gene: TRBV30
abundance: NA
CDR3nt: TGTGCCTGGACTAGCGGGGGATACTACAATGAGCAGTTCTTC
CDR3aa: CAWTSGGYYNEQFF

j_gene: TRBJ2-7
d_gene: TRBD1
v_gene: TRBV2
abundance: NA
CDR3nt: TGTGCCAGCAGCGACCCGGGACAGGGGAACCACGAGCAGTACTTC
CDR3aa: CASSDPGQGNHEQYF

j_gene: TRBJ1-6
d_gene: TRBD1
v_gene: TRBV2
abundance: NA
CDR3nt: TGTGCCAGCAATGGACAGGGGGATTCACCCCTCCACTTT
CDR3aa: CASNGQGDSPLHF

j_gene: TRBJ2-2
d_gene: TRBD1
v_gene: TRBV10-3
abundance: once
CDR3nt: TGTGCCATCGGGGACAGGACCGGGAGCACCGGGGAGCTGTTTTTT
CDR3aa: CAIGDRTGSTGELFF

j_gene: TRBJ2-7
d_gene: TRBD2
v_gene: TRBV16
abundance: NA
CDR3nt: TGTGCCAGCAGCCAGGTTCCGGGGGGAGCCTACGAGCAGTACTTC
CDR3aa: CASSQVPGGAYEQYF

j_gene: TRBJ2-6
d_gene: NA
v_gene: TRBV7-3
abundance: NA
CDR3nt: TGTGCCAGCAGCTTTCAGGGATCTGGGGCCAACGTCCTGACTTTC
CDR3aa: CASSFQGSGANVLTF

j_gene: TRBJ1-4
d_gene: TRBD1
v_gene: TRBV6-5
abundance: NA
CDR3nt: TGTGCCAGCCAAAAGGGGGCGGACGAAAAACTGTTTTTT
CDR3aa: CASQKGADEKLFF

j_gene: TRBJ1-3
d_gene: NA
v_gene: TRBV28
abundance: NA
CDR3nt: TGTGCATGTTGGGCCCAAGGGGGACACTCTGGAAACACCATATATTTT
CDR3aa: CACWAQGGHSGNTIYF

j_gene: TRBJ1-4
d_gene: TRBD1
v_gene: TRBV7-9
abundance: NA
CDR3nt: TGTGCCAGCAGCCTAAGACCCGGGACAGGGGCCCTTAATGAAAAACTGTTTTTT
CDR3aa: CASSLRPGTGALNEKLFF

j_gene: TRBJ1-2
d_gene: NA
v_gene: TRBV12-3/TRBV12-4
abundance: NA
CDR3nt: TGTGCCAGCAGTTTCTTTAACTATGGCTACACCTTC
CDR3aa: CASSFFNYGYTF